The clone carrying this T cell receptor (beta chain) was seen repeatedly, ten times or more. This sample was taken from a study of regulatory T cells in long-lasting Graves disease. Time point meaning: newly diagnosed GD, antithyroid drugs for less than 3 months. The TCR library used RNA extracted from PBMCs. Assembly of TCR beta libraries relied on iRepertoire HTBI primers together with Arm-PCR of CDR3 regions. TCRdb passed the multiplex PCR reads through MiXCR, listing each CDR3 protein once. Found here are roughly 420,000 distinct CDR3 sequences, 16% of them singletons; the top ten hold about 10%. The CDR3 consists of 16 residues. J lost 9 bases, V lost 3 bases, and 14 bases had no gene match. Germline CDR1 reads SGHVS; CDR2 reads FQNEAQ. These same records also appear under a second study, on T cells in Graves' hyperthyroidism and ophthalmopathy. As that study records: Graves' hyperthyroidism is called stable when ophthalmopathy does not progress within 18 months.

The genes are TRBV7-8 and TRBJ1-5, with TRBD1 identical over 7 bases. The material was peripheral blood mononuclear cells (PBMCs), obtained at new diagnosis, from a patient treated with antithyroid drugs. The sequence was obtained from a woman in her thirties with Graves disease. The CDR3 region has the DNA TGTGCCAGCAGCTTGGGGACAGCCGGAGTCCAGTGGCCCCAGCATTTT. This gives the protein CASSLGTAGVQWPQHF.